These 25 T cell receptor beta chains share one sample of origin, sequenced in a study of vaccination and CD4 T cells after COVID-19. The antigens of these receptors remain unknown. The treatment is: approximately nine-day PBMC culture with coronavirus spike peptide pools or control peptides (ViraFEST assay). Unexposed donor CD4+ T cells predated the COVID-19 pandemic, collected 2011-2018. With the Oncomine TCR Beta short-read assay, DNA from cultured CD4+ T cells was sequenced. TCRdb re-analysed the PCR reads in MiXCR, keeping a single row per CDR3 protein. The sample lists about 5,500 distinct CDR3 sequences; roughly two fifths were seen once. What was sequenced was CD4+ T cells from blood, cultured in vitro. Source of these receptors: a human donor in good health.

The J gene is TRBJ1-1, the V gene TRBV7-8, with TRBD1 as a possible D gene (5 bases). CDR3 length: 15 amino acids. The germline CDR1 and CDR2 sequences are SGHVS and FQNEAQ. V was clipped by 1 base and J by 4 bases, with 13 bases between them. CDR3 bases: TGTGCCAGCAGCTTAGAGGGGCAGGGTCCCACTGAAGCTTTCTTT. It yields the protein CASSLEGQGPTEAFF.

The chain uses TRBV6-1 and TRBJ2-2, with 9 positions matching TRBD2. V gave up 1 base and J gave up 3 bases; unmatched junction bases: 0. This CDR3 region has 15 residues. CDR1 MNHNS and CDR2 SASEGT come from the germline V gene. CDR3 DNA sequence: TGTGCCAGCAGTGAAGGGACTAGCGACACCGGGGAGCTGTTTTTT. Translating it yields CASSEGTSDTGELFF.

This chain uses TRBV15 with TRBJ2-3; 7 nucleotides align to TRBD2. With V trimmed by 6 bases and J by 0 bases, 6 bases remained unmatched. Germline V CDR1 and CDR2: LNHNV, YYDKDF (reference sequence). This CDR3 has 15 residues. The CDR3 sequence: CATRWGGGSTDTQYF. DNA of the CDR3: TGTGCCACCAGGTGGGGGGGGGGGAGCACAGATACGCAGTATTTT.

V and J are TRBV5-5 and TRBJ2-5, with D possibly called TRBD1 or TRBD2 (5 bases each). V lost 5 bases and J lost 0, with 14 bases in between. The CDR3 runs 15 residues. Germline lookup yields CDR1 SGHKS and CDR2 YYEKEE (reference sequence). CDR3 sequence (DNA): TGTGCCAGCAGTAGGGGACCTCAGTACCAAGAGACCCAGTACTTC. This sequence encodes CASSRGPQYQETQYF.

V is TRBV21-1 and J is TRBJ2-1; TRBD1, the D gene given by the table, was not confirmed from the DNA. TRBV21-1 is shown as a pseudogene. This CDR3 has 18 residues. DNA for the CDR3: TGTGCCAGCAGCAAAGCGCATAGCGGGACAGGGAAGGTCATTGAGCAGTTCTTC. This codes for CASSKAHSGTGKVIEQFF.

The chain employs TRBV20-1 and TRBJ2-5; the match to TRBD1 covers 8 bases. The ends lost 6 bases at V and 5 bases at J; junction bases unmatched: 11. CDR1 is DFQATT, CDR2 SNEGSKA, per germline (reference sequence). The length of the CDR3 is 14 residues. The CDR3, as DNA: TGCAGTGCACAAGGACAGGGTCTAACGGAGACCCAGTACTTC. Its translation: CSAQGQGLTETQYF.

The CDR3, as DNA: TGTGCCAGCACCGACCCCGGGCAGTTCATGAACACTGAAGCTTTCTTT. Its protein product is CASTDPGQFMNTEAFF. The rearrangement joins TRBV12-3 or TRBV12-4 to TRBJ1-1; D is unresolved. CDR3 length equals 16 residues. V was clipped by 7 bases and J by 0 bases, with 18 bases between them.

V gene TRBV7-6 combines with J gene TRBJ1-1; the match to TRBD1 covers 11 bases. V lost 3 bases and J lost 1; bases outside the gene matches: 4. CDR1 and CDR2 from the germline V gene are SGHVS and FNYEAQ. CDR3 length equals 16 residues. CDR3 protein: CASSLGQGVTNTEAFF. Here the CDR3 DNA reads TGTGCCAGCAGCTTGGGACAGGGGGTGACGAACACTGAAGCTTTCTTT.

The chain is built from TRBV25-1 and TRBJ2-2, with a tentative D call TRBD1 (5 bases). Trimming pared 3 bases from V and 4 bases from J, leaving 21 bases between. Germline V gene sequence: CDR1 MGHDK, CDR2 SYGVNS. CDR3 length: 18 residues. CDR3 residues: CASSDKPSDSVRTGELFF. In DNA, the CDR3 is TGTGCCAGCAGTGACAAACCCTCAGACAGTGTACGCACCGGGGAGCTGTTTTTT.

Within the sample, this clonotype is medium-sized. The chain carries TRBV10-3 and TRBJ2-5; 8 bases align to TRBD2. The CDR3 consists of 14 residues. Germline-derived CDR1 and CDR2 are ENHRY and SYGVKD. Trimming removed 5 bases from V and 4 bases from J; junction bases left unmatched: 6. The CDR3 is CAISSGGAAETQYF. Written as DNA, the CDR3 is TGTGCCATCAGTTCCGGGGGGGCCGCAGAGACCCAGTACTTC.

This clonotype is deemed medium-sized. The chain joins TRBV20-1 to TRBJ1-5; D gene uncertain. Germline V gives CDR1 DFQATT, CDR2 SNEGSKA (reference sequence). The V end was cut by 7 bases, the J end by 0 bases, with 13 bases between. The CDR3 loop spans 14 amino acids. The CDR3 is CSGKAGNSNQPQHF. The CDR3 region has the DNA TGCAGTGGGAAAGCGGGGAATAGCAATCAGCCCCAGCATTTT.

This rearrangement joins TRBV2 to TRBJ1-5; D might be TRBD1 (6 bases). Germline assignment: CDR1 SNHLY and CDR2 FYNNEI. Trimming removed 0 bases from V and 6 bases from J, with 12 bases in between. The CDR3 spans 15 residues. CDR3 protein: CASSEASGTSQPQHF. The CDR3, as DNA: TGTGCCAGCAGTGAAGCCAGTGGGACAAGTCAGCCCCAGCATTTT.

This chain connects TRBV28 to TRBJ1-5; no firm D call. Germline V lookup: CDR1 MDHEN, CDR2 SYDVKM. The CDR3 loop spans 17 amino acids. Trimming shortened V by 5 bases and J by 5 bases, and 22 bases separated the two germline ends. CDR3 nucleotide sequence: TGTGCCAGCAGTCCAACCCTGGGGAGGGTAACCCATCAGCCCCAGCATTTT. It encodes CASSPTLGRVTHQPQHF.

This clonotype is labeled large. The junction and the germline gene differ at one end; a read error may be behind it. The chain uses TRBV7-7 and TRBJ2-1; 11 nucleotides align to TRBD2. Per germline, CDR1 SSHAT and CDR2 FNYEAQ (reference sequence). This CDR3 has 14 residues. This CDR3 is CASSLAGGYNEQFF. Here the CDR3 DNA reads TGTGCTAGCAGCTTAGCGGGGGGGTACAATGAGCAGTTCTTC.

This clonotype was observed a handful of times. The J gene is TRBJ1-1, the V gene TRBV21-1; the table's D gene call, TRBD1, was not cross checked with the DNA. TRBV21-1 is labeled a pseudogene. The CDR3 contains 15 residues. CDR3 residues: CASSKDRGQNTEAFF. DNA for the CDR3: TGTGCCAGCAGCAAAGATAGGGGGCAGAACACTGAAGCTTTCTTT.

This clonotype has only a few counts. The chain couples TRBV6-5 to TRBJ1-5, with 10 bases that match TRBD1. Trimming removed 2 bases from V and 5 bases from J; junction bases left unmatched: 0. Per the germline V gene, CDR1 is MNHEY and CDR2 is SVGAGI. The CDR3 runs 14 residues. CDR3 coding DNA: TGTGCCAGCAGTTACGGGACAGGGGATCAGCCCCAGCATTTT. Protein sequence: CASSYGTGDQPQHF.

This clonotype was seen a few times. The CDR3 sequence is CSARETADYEQYF. DNA of the CDR3: TGCAGTGCTAGGGAGACTGCAGACTACGAGCAGTACTTC. J is TRBJ2-7 and V is TRBV20-1; D unresolved. The length of the CDR3 is 13 residues. V was clipped by 3 bases and J by 3 bases, with 12 bases between them. Germline V lookup: CDR1 DFQATT, CDR2 SNEGSKA (reference sequence).

The rearrangement links TRBV30 to TRBJ2-7, with D hard to call. Germline V gene lookup returns CDR1 GTSNPN and CDR2 SVGIG (reference sequence). The germline V and J ends were trimmed by 5 bases and 0 bases, with 11 bases remaining between them. CDR3 length: 13 residues. CDR3 in amino acids: CAWEVDLSYEQYF. The CDR3 DNA reads as TGTGCCTGGGAGGTGGACCTCTCCTACGAGCAGTACTTC. The full variable domain, completed using reference TRBV30 and TRBJ2-7, is SQTIHQWPATLVQPVGSPLSLECTVEGTSNPNLYWYRQAAGRGLQLLFYSVGIGQISSEVPQNLSASRPQDRQFILSSKKLLLSDSGFYLCAWEVDLSYEQYFGPGTRLTVT.

J is TRBJ1-5 and V is TRBV5-1; D possibly corresponds to TRBD1 (6 bases). The CDR3 runs to 14 residues. Trimming cost V 4 bases and J 9 bases, with 17 bases left between them. CDR1 SGHRS and CDR2 YFSETQ come from the germline V gene. Here the CDR3 DNA reads TGCGCCAGCAGCCCTACAGGGCCGGAATGGCCCCAGCATTTT. Its translation: CASSPTGPEWPQHF.

This rearrangement joins TRBV15 to TRBJ2-5; no reliable D call. V lost 0 bases and J 4 bases, leaving 12 bases between the germline ends. Germline V gene sequence: CDR1 LNHNV, CDR2 YYDKDF (reference sequence). The CDR3 runs 15 residues. The CDR3 loop reads CATSREGRYGETQYF. The DNA of the CDR3 is TGTGCCACCAGCAGAGAGGGCCGATATGGAGAGACCCAGTACTTC.

This sequence joins TRBV6-1 and TRBJ1-2; unclear D gene. The CDR3 contains 13 residues. Trimming took 11 bases from V and 4 from J, leaving 17 bases between them. The V gene's germline CDR1 is MNHNS and CDR2 SASEGT. The CDR3, as DNA: TGTGCCTCGAGAATGGGCCAAGCCTATGGCTACACCTTC. Translated, it gives CASRMGQAYGYTF.

The V and J genes are TRBV20-1 and TRBJ1-2; no clear D. The CDR3 contains 12 residues. The germline V gene has CDR1 DFQATT and CDR2 SNEGSKA (reference sequence). V lost 3 bases and J 4 bases, leaving 9 bases between the germline ends. This CDR3 is CSASVYPYGYTF. CDR3 sequence (DNA): TGCAGTGCTAGCGTGTACCCCTATGGCTACACCTTC.

The V call is TRBV6-4, the J call TRBJ2-2, with D possibly being TRBD1 (5 bases). In germline, CDR1 is MRHNA, CDR2 SNTAGT. The CDR3 consists of 13 residues. V was pared by 2 bases and J by 5 bases, with 6 bases between. The CDR3 DNA reads as TGTGCCAGCAGTGACGGACAAACCGGGGAGCTGTTTTTT. Its translation: CASSDGQTGELFF.

The CDR3 DNA is TGTGCCAGCAGTTTAATAGGGATCCCCTCCTATGGCTACACCTTC. This encodes CASSLIGIPSYGYTF. V usage is TRBV27 and J usage is TRBJ1-2; no reliable D call. Germline CDR1 MNHEY, CDR2 SMNVEV (reference sequence). The CDR3 is made up of 15 amino acids. Deletions cut 2 bases from V and 4 bases from J, with 14 bases between.

The V gene is TRBV7-3, the J gene TRBJ2-1; D is ambiguous. V was pared by 1 base and J by 7 bases, with 5 bases between. The CDR3 contains 12 residues. Per the germline V gene, CDR1 is SGHTA and CDR2 is FQGTGA. CDR3 in amino acids: CASSLKGNEQFF. CDR3 nucleotides: TGTGCCAGCAGCTTAAAAGGAAATGAGCAGTTCTTC.